This T cell receptor beta chain stems from a study of beta chain features in type 1 diabetes. Deletions cut 5 bases from V and 7 bases from J, with 13 bases between. Per germline, CDR1 SGHKS and CDR2 YYEKEE (reference sequence). The CDR3 is 14 amino acids. Isolated RNA was reverse transcribed in full, so expressed TCRB transcripts were sequenced. Sequencing was performed with immunoSEQ multiplex PCR; in TCRdb, only in-frame clones are kept and a portion is missing. The sample has some 500,000 clones, roughly 11% seen once. The specimen sequenced was naive CD4+ T cells from blood. The chain recombines TRBV5-5 with TRBJ1-6; possibly TRBD1 for D (5 bases). This clonotype was obtained from a woman aged 18-29 years in good health. The CDR3 is CASRPTGANSPLHF. CDR3 nucleotide sequence: TGTGCCAGCAGACCCACCGGGGCAAATTCACCCCTCCACTTT.